A selection of T cell receptor beta chains follows, all from one sample in a study of cytomegalovirus exposure and HLA in healthy donors. Method: immunoSEQ multiplex PCR; TCRdb's copy keeps in-frame clones and lacks some. The data hold 250,000 to 300,000 clones, with around 90% observed a single time. Sequences were obtained from PBMCs. The receptor set was obtained from a woman between 18 and 30 years old in good health and CMV-seronegative. CDR3s include the opening cysteine and the closing phenylalanine or tryptophan. Each record gives: CDR3 length, J gene, D gene, clone size, V gene, CDR3 protein, CDR3 DNA. D genes are given only for firm matches. Some rows mark clone size as missing; the rest say once, few, many or name a class of expanded clone.

16 TRBJ1-4 - - TRBV18 CASSPTRGATNEKLFF TGTGCCAGCTCACCAACCCGGGGAGCAACTAATGAAAAACTGTTTTTT
15 TRBJ2-3 TRBD1 - TRBV19 CASSILGQSTDTQYF TGTGCCAGTAGTATCCTGGGACAGTCCACAGATACGCAGTATTTT
17 TRBJ2-3 TRBD2 - TRBV2 CASSRAGPGRGTDTQYF TGTGCCAGCTCGAGAGCGGGGCCCGGGCGGGGTACAGATACGCAGTATTTT
16 TRBJ2-3 - - TRBV2 CASSEGAGSSTDTQYF TGTGCCAGCAGTGAAGGGGCAGGGTCTAGCACAGATACGCAGTATTTT
16 TRBJ2-1 TRBD2 - TRBV2 CASSELGSGGYNEQFF TGTGCCAGCAGTGAGTTGGGTAGCGGGGGGTACAATGAGCAGTTCTTC
13 TRBJ1-6 - - TRBV18 CASSPGARSPLHF TGTGCCAGCTCACCGGGAGCCCGCTCACCCCTCCACTTT
13 TRBJ2-1 - - TRBV5-4 CASSLIGDNEQFF TGTGCCAGCAGCTTGATAGGGGATAATGAGCAGTTCTTC
14 TRBJ1-2 - few TRBV19 CASSIVYGQVGYTF TGTGCCAGTAGTATAGTATATGGGCAGGTCGGCTACACCTTC
16 TRBJ1-6 TRBD1 - TRBV6-5 CASSYSGTGLHSPLHF TGTGCCAGCAGTTACTCGGGGACAGGGCTACATTCACCCCTCCACTTT
16 TRBJ2-1 - - TRBV7-8 CASSLVGEGVYNEQFF TGTGCCAGCAGCTTAGTAGGGGAGGGGGTCTACAATGAGCAGTTCTTC
17 TRBJ1-5 TRBD1 once TRBV5-1 CASSLVLQGQGNQPQHF TGCGCCAGCAGCTTGGTTTTACAGGGGCAAGGCAATCAGCCCCAGCATTTT
12 TRBJ2-2 - - TRBV7-2 CASSFLAGELFF TGTGCCAGCAGCTTTCTAGCCGGGGAGCTGTTTTTT
14 TRBJ2-7 - - TRBV28 CASSTSGGPREQYF -
15 TRBJ2-7 - - TRBV5-1 CASFLGTSGSYEQYF TGCGCCAGTTTTCTGGGGACAAGTGGATCCTACGAGCAGTACTTC
16 TRBJ2-7 TRBD2 - TRBV29-1 CSGVLAGDSGAYEQYF TGCAGCGGCGTACTAGCGGGGGATTCTGGCGCCTACGAGCAGTACTTC
15 TRBJ2-5 - - TRBV6-6 CASTNQRTVQETQYF TGTGCCAGCACCAACCAGAGGACAGTTCAAGAGACCCAGTACTTC
15 TRBJ2-7 TRBD2 - TRBV19 CASSISSGGIHEQYF TGTGCCAGTAGTATAAGTAGCGGGGGTATCCACGAGCAGTACTTC